The rows below give T cell receptor beta chains drawn from one sample of a study of T cell responses to AZD1222 COVID-19 vaccine. Sequenced by immunoSEQ multiplex PCR; TCRdb stores in-frame clones only, minus some. The sample includes about 130,000 clones, just under 95% of them seen just once. Source: peripheral blood, taken on day 0 of AZD1222 vaccination. The receptors derive from an adult in good health. The CDR3 runs from the conserved cysteine through the conserved F or W. The order of the fields is J gene, V gene, D gene, clone size, CDR3 DNA, CDR3 protein. A D gene is named only where the DNA matches it firmly. Size is omitted from some rows. Given values are once, few, many or a class for expanded clones.

TRBJ2-5 TRBV5-6 TRBD2 - TGTGCCAGCAGCCCCACGAGCGGGAGAGGTGGAGAGACCCAGTACTTC CASSPTSGRGGETQYF
TRBJ1-6 TRBV4-2 TRBD1 - TGTGCCAGCAGCGTGGGACAGGGGCCCTTTAATTCACCCCTCCACTTT CASSVGQGPFNSPLHF
TRBJ2-7 TRBV5-1 TRBD1 - TGCGCCAGCAGCTTACAGGGGGCCGGCTCCGAGCAGTACTTC CASSLQGAGSEQYF
TRBJ2-3 TRBV7-9 - - TGTGCCAGCAGCTTAGCGCGAAGGGAGAAGCCTAGCACAGATACGCAGTATTTT CASSLARREKPSTDTQYF
TRBJ2-1 TRBV5-6 TRBD1 - TGTGCCAGCAGCTTGGGGCAGGGGGCTTACAATGAGCAGTTCTTC CASSLGQGAYNEQFF
TRBJ2-1 TRBV7-2 TRBD2 once TGTGCCAGCAGCCTGGGGGGGACGGGAGGATGGGATGAGCAGTTCTTC CASSLGGTGGWDEQFF
TRBJ2-4 TRBV4-1 - - TGCGCCAGCAGCTCACCGACGGCGCTAGCCAAAAACATTCAGTACTTC CASSSPTALAKNIQYF
TRBJ2-7 TRBV5-6 TRBD2 - TGTGCCAGCAGCGTGGGACTAGCGTACAGGAGCTCCTACGAGCAGTACTTC CASSVGLAYRSSYEQYF
TRBJ1-1 TRBV6-6 - - TGTGCCAGCAGTTACTCTTCGCAGAACACTGAAGCTTTCTTT CASSYSSQNTEAFF
TRBJ1-5 TRBV6-1 TRBD1 - TGTGCCAGCAGTGAAATCGGGGACAGGGTACGTTCTCAGCCCCAGCATTTT CASSEIGDRVRSQPQHF
TRBJ1-5 TRBV19 TRBD1 - TGTGCCAGTAGTCAGACAGGGACAGCCCAGCATTTT CASSQTGTAQHF
TRBJ2-1 TRBV5-1 TRBD2 - TGCGCCAGCAAACTAGCGGACTACAATGAGCAGTTCTTC CASKLADYNEQFF
TRBJ2-5 TRBV5-1 TRBD2 - TGCGCCAGCAGCGAGGCTAGCGGGAGGACTCAAGAGACCCAGTACTTC CASSEASGRTQETQYF
TRBJ2-7 TRBV5-5 - - TGTGCCAGCAGCGGAGGGGACAGAGGCTCCTACGAGCAGTACTTC CASSGGDRGSYEQYF
TRBJ2-7 TRBV21-1 - - TGTGCCAGCAGCAAAGTCACTAGCGGGTGGGACGAGCAGTACTTC CASSKVTSGWDEQYF
TRBJ2-6 TRBV19 - once TGTGCCAGCACTGGACAGTCTGGGGCCAACGTCCTGACTTTC CASTGQSGANVLTF
TRBJ2-2 TRBV3-1/TRBV3-2 TRBD2 - TGTGCCAGCAGCGGCGGGAGAGGGAGGGCCGGGGAGCTGTTTTTT CASSGGRGRAGELFF
TRBJ2-2 TRBV6-6 - once TGTGCCAGCAGTTACTCGACCGGGGGAAGCGGGGAGCTGTTTTTT CASSYSTGGSGELFF
TRBJ2-7 TRBV7-3 TRBD2 - TGTGCCAGCGCGCTCTCCGGGGGGTACTACGAGCAGTACTTC CASALSGGYYEQYF
TRBJ2-1 TRBV7-2 TRBD2 - TGTGCCAGCAGCATAGGGGGGACTAGCGGCTACAATGAGCAGTTCTTC CASSIGGTSGYNEQFF
TRBJ2-1 TRBV15 TRBD2 once TGTGCCACCAGCACGCCTAGCGGATACAATGAGCAGTTCTTC CATSTPSGYNEQFF
TRBJ1-1 TRBV6-5 - - TGTGCCAGCAGTTACCGAGGACCAGCGGGGAACACTGAAGCTTTCTTT CASSYRGPAGNTEAFF
TRBJ1-1 TRBV15 TRBD1 - TGTGCCACCAGCAGAGAGGCAGGGGGGTACACTGAAGCTTTCTTT CATSREAGGYTEAFF
TRBJ2-1 TRBV11-3 TRBD2 - TGTGCCAGCAGCTTTTCGGGACTAGCGGGAGGAACCTACAATGAGCAGTTCTTC CASSFSGLAGGTYNEQFF
TRBJ2-7 TRBV2 TRBD1 - TGTGCCAGCAGCCAAGACAGGGACGAGCAGTACTTC CASSQDRDEQYF
TRBJ1-5 TRBV7-2 - - TGTGCCAGCAGCTTATGGCAGGGGTATAGCAATCAGCCCCAGCATTTT CASSLWQGYSNQPQHF
TRBJ2-2 TRBV7-9 TRBD1 once TGTGCCAGCAGCCGGACCGCCCGACAGGGCACCGGGGAGCTGTTTTTT CASSRTARQGTGELFF
TRBJ1-5 TRBV5-1 - - TGCGCCAGCAGCTTGGAGGGTCGGGGGGATCAGCCCCAGCATTTT CASSLEGRGDQPQHF
TRBJ1-6 TRBV18 - - TGTGCCAGCTCACCCAATCCAGGGAGCGGGTATTCACCCCTCCACTTT CASSPNPGSGYSPLHF
TRBJ2-1 TRBV6-5 - - TGTGCCAGCAGTAGCACAAGCGGTAAGCAGTTCTTC CASSSTSGKQFF
TRBJ1-1 TRBV9 - - TGTGCCAGCAGCGTCGGGGGACCTCGGTATCCTGAAGCTTTCTTT CASSVGGPRYPEAFF
TRBJ1-3 TRBV7-9 - - TGTGCCAGCAGCTCGACAGGAAACACCATATATTTT CASSSTGNTIYF
TRBJ1-1 TRBV19 - - TGTGCCAGTAGTCCTGGGGCTTTTATGAACACTGAAGCTTTCTTT CASSPGAFMNTEAFF
TRBJ1-5 TRBV7-2 - - TGTGCCAGCAGCTTAGCCAGACAGACTTATGGCAATCAGCCCCAGCATTTT CASSLARQTYGNQPQHF
TRBJ1-2 TRBV10-3 - - TGTGCCATCACCCCGGGCCCCCTCGGTGGCTACACCTTC CAITPGPLGGYTF
TRBJ1-3 TRBV9 TRBD1 - TGTGCCAGCAGCCCCACCGGCGGACAGGGGACGGCTGGAAACACCATATATTTT CASSPTGGQGTAGNTIYF
TRBJ1-2 TRBV6-6 - - TGTGCCAGCAGTTACTCGGGCGAGGGCAACTATGGCTACACCTTC CASSYSGEGNYGYTF
TRBJ2-3 TRBV19 TRBD2 - TGTGCCAGTAGTTTATCCCCCAGGACTAGCGTGGGAAATACGCAGTATTTT CASSLSPRTSVGNTQYF
TRBJ2-3 TRBV5-1 TRBD2 once TGCGCCAGCAGCTTGGCCATGACGGGAGGACGCACAGATACGCAGTATTTT CASSLAMTGGRTDTQYF
TRBJ2-7 TRBV3-1/TRBV3-2 - - TGTGCCAGCAGCCAAGATGTCAGGGCAGGCGAGCAGTACTTC CASSQDVRAGEQYF
TRBJ2-7 TRBV1 - - TGCACCAGCAGCCACGGACTAGCGGGAGGGCCAGGCGAGCAGTACTTC CTSSHGLAGGPGEQYF
TRBJ2-1 TRBV15 - - TGTGCCACCAGCCCGTTAGAATCCACTGGGTGGAATGAGCAGTTCTTC CATSPLESTGWNEQFF
TRBJ1-2 TRBV9 TRBD1 - TGTGCCAGCAGCCCCTGGACAGGGGGCAGCTATGGCTACACCTTC CASSPWTGGSYGYTF
TRBJ2-1 TRBV12-5 TRBD1 - TGTGCTAGTGGTTTGACCCGGACAGGATCTAGCTCCTACAATGAGCAGTTCTTC CASGLTRTGSSSYNEQFF
TRBJ2-7 TRBV7-6 - - TGTGCCAGCAGCGGGAACCCGGCTGGCTACGAGCAGTACTTC CASSGNPAGYEQYF
TRBJ2-1 TRBV6-6 TRBD2 - TGTGCCAGCAGTTTCCTAGCGGGATCCTCCTACAATGAGCAGTTCTTC CASSFLAGSSYNEQFF
TRBJ1-2 TRBV7-2 TRBD1 - TGTGCCAGCAGCCCCGCGAAGGGGGCCTCTCCTAACTATGGCTACACCTTC CASSPAKGASPNYGYTF
TRBJ1-5 TRBV7-9 TRBD1 - TGTGCCAGCAGCTCAGGACAGGGTGGAAGCAATCAGCCCCAGCATTTT CASSSGQGGSNQPQHF
TRBJ1-4 TRBV18 - - TGTGCCAGCTCACCCTCGAAGGGGACTAATGAAAAACTGTTTTTT CASSPSKGTNEKLFF
TRBJ2-7 TRBV4-2 TRBD2 - TGTGCCAGCAGCTCTAGCGGGAGCTCCTACGAGCAGTACTTC CASSSSGSSYEQYF
TRBJ2-1 TRBV11-3 - - TGTGCCAGCAGCCCGGGGCATCTACGGCCGACCAATGAGCAGTTCTTC CASSPGHLRPTNEQFF
TRBJ2-7 TRBV21-1 - once TGTGCCACTCTTGGTTGTAAGTACTTC CATLGCKYF
TRBJ1-6 TRBV27 - - TGTGCCAGCAGTGGGTATGGATCACCCCTCCACTTT CASSGYGSPLHF
TRBJ1-1 TRBV5-1 - - TGCGCCAGCAGCCCGCTGGGTGGGGGGACAAACACTGAAGCTTTCTTT CASSPLGGGTNTEAFF
TRBJ1-2 TRBV7-2 - - TGTGCCAGCAGCTTAATGGGACACTATGGCTACACCTTC CASSLMGHYGYTF
TRBJ1-1 TRBV30 - - TGTGCCTGGAGTGTGGGGAGTCTGGGCACTGAAGCTTTCTTT CAWSVGSLGTEAFF
TRBJ2-7 TRBV10-2 - - TGCGCCAGCACTGGGTATTTGGAGCAGTACTTC CASTGYLEQYF
TRBJ1-5 TRBV19 - - TGTGCCAGTAGTCCTCGGGACGGAGTTAGCAATCAGCCCCAGCATTTT CASSPRDGVSNQPQHF